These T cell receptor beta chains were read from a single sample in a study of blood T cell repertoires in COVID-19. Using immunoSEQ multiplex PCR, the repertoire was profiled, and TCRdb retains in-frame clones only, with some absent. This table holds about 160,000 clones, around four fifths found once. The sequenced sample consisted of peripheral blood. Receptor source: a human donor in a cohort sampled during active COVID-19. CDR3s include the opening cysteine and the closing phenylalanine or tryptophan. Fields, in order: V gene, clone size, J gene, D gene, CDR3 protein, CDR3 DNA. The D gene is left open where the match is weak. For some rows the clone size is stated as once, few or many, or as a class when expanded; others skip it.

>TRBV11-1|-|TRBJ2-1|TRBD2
CASSPGAGVSYNEQFF
TGTGCCAGCAGCCCCGGAGCGGGAGTATCCTACAATGAGCAGTTCTTC
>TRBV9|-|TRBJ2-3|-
CASSVAGGTASDTQYF
TGTGCCAGCAGCGTAGCTGGGGGGACGGCCTCAGATACGCAGTATTTT
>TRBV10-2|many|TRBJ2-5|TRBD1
CASSPTGGRETQYF
TGCGCCAGCAGCCCCACAGGGGGCCGGGAGACCCAGTACTTC
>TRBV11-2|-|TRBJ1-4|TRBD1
CASSFGTGSEKLFF
TGTGCCAGCAGCTTCGGGACAGGGTCTGAAAAACTGTTTTTT
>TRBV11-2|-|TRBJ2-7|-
CASSLDLEGSYEQYF
TGTGCCAGCAGCTTAGATCTGGAGGGAAGCTACGAGCAGTACTTC
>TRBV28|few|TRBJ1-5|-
CASTTGSAGNQPQHF
TGTGCCAGCACTACAGGGTCGGCCGGCAATCAGCCCCAGCATTTT
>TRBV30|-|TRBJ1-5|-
CAWSLSDNQPQHF
TGTGCCTGGAGTCTCAGCGACAATCAGCCCCAGCATTTT
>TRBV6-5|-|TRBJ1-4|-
CAGQDSTNEKLFF
TGTGCCGGCCAGGACAGTACCAATGAAAAACTGTTTTTT
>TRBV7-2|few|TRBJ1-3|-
CASSERPGNTIYF
TGTGCCAGCAGCGAGCGCCCTGGAAACACCATATATTTT
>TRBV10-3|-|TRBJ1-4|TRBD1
CAISGNPTTGDEKLFF
TGTGCCATCAGTGGCAATCCGACGACAGGGGATGAAAAACTGTTTTTT
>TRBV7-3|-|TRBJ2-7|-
CASSSQGGYSYEQYF
TGTGCCAGCAGTTCCCAGGGTGGGTACTCCTACGAGCAGTACTTC
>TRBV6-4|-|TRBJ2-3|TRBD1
CASSDSGGPDTQYF
TGTGCCAGCAGTGACTCAGGGGGCCCAGATACGCAGTATTTT
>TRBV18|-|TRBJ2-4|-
CASSPEGNPGLRYF
TGTGCCAGCTCACCAGAGGGCAACCCGGGACTCCGGTACTTC
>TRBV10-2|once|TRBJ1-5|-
CASNAPGWNQPQHF
TGCGCCAGTAACGCCCCGGGTTGGAATCAGCCCCAGCATTTT
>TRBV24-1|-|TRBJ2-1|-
CATSAPGSSYNEQFF
TGTGCCACCAGTGCCCCGGGATCGTCATACAATGAGCAGTTCTTC
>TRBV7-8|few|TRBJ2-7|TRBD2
CASSLGTSYSYEQYF
TGTGCCAGCAGCTTGGGGACTAGCTACTCCTACGAGCAGTACTTC
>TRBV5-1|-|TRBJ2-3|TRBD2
CASSLGGTSGRVSGTQYF
TGCGCCAGCAGCTTGGGCGGGACTAGCGGGAGGGTCAGCGGTACGCAGTATTTT
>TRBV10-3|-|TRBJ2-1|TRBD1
CAISESTGFDEQFF
TGTGCCATCAGTGAGTCGACAGGGTTCGATGAGCAGTTCTTC
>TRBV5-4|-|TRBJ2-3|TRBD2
CASSPSGRGTDTQYF
TGTGCCAGCAGCCCAAGCGGGAGGGGCACAGATACGCAGTATTTT
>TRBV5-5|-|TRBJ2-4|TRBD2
CASSSGLAVAKNIQYF
TGTGCCAGCAGCTCCGGACTAGCGGTAGCCAAAAACATTCAGTACTTC
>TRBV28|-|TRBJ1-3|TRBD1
CASSLGGQGPGNTIYF
TGTGCCAGCAGTTTGGGAGGACAGGGCCCTGGAAACACCATATATTTT
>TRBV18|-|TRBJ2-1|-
CASSFGSYNEQFF
TGTGCCAGCTCATTCGGGTCCTACAATGAGCAGTTCTTC
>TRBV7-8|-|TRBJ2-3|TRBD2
CASSLSSGGPVVDTQYF
TGTGCCAGCAGCTTATCTTCGGGAGGGCCCGTTGTAGATACGCAGTATTTT
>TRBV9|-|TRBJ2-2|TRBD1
CASSPRQGPGTGELFF
TGTGCCAGCAGCCCCCGACAGGGGCCGGGCACCGGGGAGCTGTTTTTT
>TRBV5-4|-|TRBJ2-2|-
CASSLGQWDTGELFF
TGTGCCAGCAGCTTGGGACAGTGGGACACCGGGGAGCTGTTTTTT
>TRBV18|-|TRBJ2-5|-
CASLRSGVQETQYF
TGTGCCAGCTTACGATCAGGCGTTCAAGAGACCCAGTACTTC
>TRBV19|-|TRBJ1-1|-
CASSNREEEAFF
TGTGCCAGTAGTAATCGGGAAGAGGAAGCTTTCTTT
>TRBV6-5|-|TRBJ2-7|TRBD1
CASSYQGQGTYEQYF
TGTGCCAGCAGTTATCAGGGACAGGGGACCTACGAGCAGTACTTC
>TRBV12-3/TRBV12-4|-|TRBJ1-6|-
CASSITGSSPLHF
TGTGCCAGCAGTATCACAGGGAGTTCACCCCTCCACTTT
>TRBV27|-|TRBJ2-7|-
CASSRSLRYEQYF
TGTGCCAGCAGTCGATCGTTGAGGTACGAGCAGTACTTC
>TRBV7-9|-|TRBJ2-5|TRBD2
CASSLEVGGGETQYF
TGTGCCAGCAGCTTAGAGGTCGGCGGGGGAGAGACCCAGTACTTC
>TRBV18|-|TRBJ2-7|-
CASSAGYYEQYF
TGTGCCAGCTCGGCGGGGTACTACGAGCAGTACTTC
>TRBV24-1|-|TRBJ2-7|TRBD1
CATSDDRAYEQYF
TGTGCCACCAGTGATGACAGGGCCTACGAGCAGTACTTC
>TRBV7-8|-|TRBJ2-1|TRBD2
CASSYSGGAVNEQFF
TGTGCCAGCAGCTATAGCGGGGGGGCCGTCAATGAGCAGTTCTTC
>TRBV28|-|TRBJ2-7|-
CASSPRQDGYEQYF
TGTGCCAGCAGTCCTCGACAGGATGGGTACGAGCAGTACTTC
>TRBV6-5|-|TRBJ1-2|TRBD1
CASTLGTGHDYGYTF
TGTGCCAGCACCTTGGGGACAGGACACGACTATGGCTACACCTTC
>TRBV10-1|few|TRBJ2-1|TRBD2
CASIPGLAGGNRDEQFF
TGCGCCAGCATTCCGGGACTAGCGGGAGGGAATAGAGATGAGCAGTTCTTC
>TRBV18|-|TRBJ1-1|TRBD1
CASSPMTGNMNTEAFF
TGTGCCAGCTCACCAATGACAGGGAACATGAACACTGAAGCTTTCTTT
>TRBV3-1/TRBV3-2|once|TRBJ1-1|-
CASSPNRNTEAFF
TGTGCCAGCAGCCCGAACAGGAACACTGAAGCTTTCTTT
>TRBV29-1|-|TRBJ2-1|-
CSVSLAPGDNEQFF
TGCAGCGTTTCTCTAGCCCCAGGTGACAATGAGCAGTTCTTC
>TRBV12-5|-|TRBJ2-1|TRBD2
CASGLVSLAGGNEQFF
TGTGCTAGTGGTTTGGTATCCCTAGCGGGGGGGAATGAGCAGTTCTTC
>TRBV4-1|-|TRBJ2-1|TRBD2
CASSQGDARGSENEQFF
TGCGCCAGCAGCCAAGGGGACGCCCGCGGGAGTGAAAATGAGCAGTTCTTC
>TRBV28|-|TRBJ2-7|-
CASSLVGEDYEQYF
TGTGCCAGCAGTCTCGTCGGGGAGGACTACGAGCAGTACTTC
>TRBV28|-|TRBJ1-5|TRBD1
CASSSYAGTGAQPQHF
TGTGCCAGCAGTTCGTACGCGGGGACAGGGGCTCAGCCCCAGCATTTT
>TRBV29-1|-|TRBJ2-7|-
CSARRGTPTSYEQYF
TGCAGCGCTCGACGGGGGACCCCGACCTCCTACGAGCAGTACTTC
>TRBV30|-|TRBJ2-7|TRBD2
CAWSVAGVQLYEQYF
TGTGCCTGGAGTGTAGCGGGGGTCCAACTCTACGAGCAGTACTTC
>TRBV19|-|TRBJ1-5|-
CASRAVRLSNQPQHF
TGTGCCAGTAGAGCAGTCAGGTTGAGCAATCAGCCCCAGCATTTT
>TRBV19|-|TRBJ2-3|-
CAGSRGLGGTDTQYF
TGTGCCGGAAGCAGAGGCCTAGGAGGAACAGATACGCAGTATTTT